The 10 T cell receptor beta chains presented below share a single source sample, sequenced in a study of blood T cell repertoires in COVID-19. Produced via immunoSEQ multiplex PCR; TCRdb's table is partial and in-frame only. This sample carries 25,000 to 35,000 clones, almost 90% of them seen once, and the ten largest clones take roughly 28%. Sequencing was done on a sample of peripheral blood. The receptors were gathered from a human donor in a cohort sampled during active COVID-19.

The chain links TRBV11-2 to TRBJ2-5, with 7 bases matching TRBD2. The CDR3 contains 15 residues. CDR1 and CDR2 from the germline V gene are SGHAT and FQNNGV. Losses at the gene ends were 4 bases for V and 1 base for J; bases not matched to a gene: 6. Here the CDR3 reads CASSSRDYPQETQYF. CDR3 DNA: TGTGCCAGCAGCTCCCGGGACTACCCCCAAGAGACCCAGTACTTC. The whole variable domain, filled in from reference TRBV11-2 and TRBJ2-5, reads EAGVAQSPRYKIIEKRQSVAFWCNPISGHATLYWYQQILGQGPKLLIQFQNNGVVDDSQLPKDRFSAERLKGVDSTLKIQPAKLEDSAVYLCASSSRDYPQETQYFGPGTRLLVL.

The chain links TRBV6-1 to TRBJ1-5; no reliable D call. Between the trimmed V and J ends, which lost 3 bases and 6 bases, there was a span of 12 bases. Germline V lookup: CDR1 MNHNS, CDR2 SASEGT. This CDR3 has 14 amino acids. The CDR3 sequence: CASSETPGRQPQHF. Here the CDR3 DNA reads TGTGCCAGCAGTGAGACCCCAGGCCGTCAGCCCCAGCATTTT.

This clone was seen a single time. This chain connects TRBV30 to TRBJ1-5, with TRBD1 as a possible D gene (6 bases). The V gene lost 1 base and the J gene lost 6 bases, with 10 bases spanning the gap. This CDR3 has 13 residues. Germline V lookup: CDR1 GTSNPN, CDR2 SVGIG (reference sequence). Here the CDR3 reads CAWSGRGAQPQHF. In DNA form, the CDR3 reads TGTGCCTGGAGTGGCCGGGGGGCTCAGCCCCAGCATTTT.

This chain links TRBV30 with TRBJ1-2; 9 nucleotides line up with TRBD1. The CDR3 has 14 residues. V was clipped by 2 bases and J by 8 bases; unmatched bases: 9. Germline V gene data show CDR1 as GTSNPN and CDR2 as SVGIG (reference sequence). CDR3 sequence (DNA): TGTGCCTGGAGTCCCTTCGGGACAGGGTGGGGCTACACCTTC. Protein: CAWSPFGTGWGYTF.

The rearrangement joins TRBV10-2 to TRBJ1-5, with TRBD1 identical over 11 bases. The length of the CDR3 is 17 residues. Germline V gene lookup returns CDR1 WSHSY and CDR2 SAAADI. Trimming removed 4 bases from V and 0 bases from J; junction bases left unmatched: 5. CDR3 amino acids: CASSVGQGDLSNQPQHF. The CDR3, as DNA: TGCGCCAGCAGTGTGGGACAGGGGGATCTTAGCAATCAGCCCCAGCATTTT.

V is TRBV5-1 and J is TRBJ1-3; D ambiguous. The ends were cut back, 0 bases at V and 0 bases at J, with 10 bases in the middle. The germline V gene has CDR1 SGHRS and CDR2 YFSETQ. CDR3 length: 16 amino acids. The CDR3 nucleotides are TGCGCCAGCAGCTTGGTCCCGGTGCCCTCTGGAAACACCATATATTTT. Encoded protein: CASSLVPVPSGNTIYF.

The V gene is TRBV20-1, the J gene TRBJ2-7, with 8 bases aligning to TRBD2. Germline V CDR1 and CDR2: DFQATT, SNEGSKA (reference sequence). The J segment lost 2 bases and the V segment lost 3 bases, leaving 9 bases of the junction unmatched. The CDR3 is 15 amino acids. The CDR3 DNA follows: TGCAGTGCTAGTCCCCTAGCGGGCCCGACCTACGAGCAGTACTTC. Amino acids: CSASPLAGPTYEQYF.

The rearrangement joins TRBV10-1 to TRBJ2-1; D gene uncertain. The CDR3 extends over 12 amino acids. V was shortened by 5 bases and J by 7 bases, with 9 bases between the two germline ends. CDR1 and CDR2 (germline): WNHNN, SYGVQD (reference sequence). The CDR3 DNA is TGCGCCAGCAGTACAAGACATAATGAGCAGTTCTTC. Protein product: CASSTRHNEQFF.

The chain is built from TRBV12-3 or TRBV12-4 and TRBJ2-3; TRBD2 might be the D (5 bases). The CDR3 extends over 12 amino acids. Trimming left V 5 bases short and J 7 bases short, with 10 bases between. The DNA of the CDR3 is TGTGCCAGCAGTCCCGGACTTCATACGCAGTATTTT. This codes for CASSPGLHTQYF.

This chain joins TRBV11-2 and TRBJ1-2; a weak D match, TRBD1 (5 bases). Germline V CDR1 and CDR2: SGHAT, FQNNGV. Trimming shortened V by 0 bases and J by 8 bases, and 13 bases separated the two germline ends. The CDR3 has 14 residues. The DNA for the CDR3 is TGTGCCAGCAGCTTAGACAGGGTGGAGGGAGGCTACACCTTC. Protein: CASSLDRVEGGYTF.